This TCR beta chain is drawn from a study of CD8 T cells in Susac syndrome. Trimming pared 6 bases from V and 5 bases from J, leaving 7 bases between. CDR3 size: 11 residues. Germline CDR1 reads DFQATT; CDR2 reads SNEGSKA (reference sequence). CD8+ and CD4+ T cells circulating in blood were sequenced for TCR beta. RNA was extracted with the RNeasy kit, and a quantity of roughly 0.5 to 1 ug was reverse transcribed using random hexamers. Via MiXCR, TCRdb re-called the immunoSEQ multiplex PCR reads, giving one row per CDR3 protein. The top ten hold 0.065% to 0.1% of the sample, which has approximately 120,000 distinct CDR3 sequences, approximately 96% seen once.

This TCR derives from a human donor in good health. V usage is TRBV20-1 and J usage is TRBJ1-4, with unresolved D. Sequenced input: CD4+ T cells from PBMCs. The CDR3 coding sequence is TGCAGTGCAAGCTTCAATGAAAAACTGTTTTTT. It specifies CSASFNEKLFF.